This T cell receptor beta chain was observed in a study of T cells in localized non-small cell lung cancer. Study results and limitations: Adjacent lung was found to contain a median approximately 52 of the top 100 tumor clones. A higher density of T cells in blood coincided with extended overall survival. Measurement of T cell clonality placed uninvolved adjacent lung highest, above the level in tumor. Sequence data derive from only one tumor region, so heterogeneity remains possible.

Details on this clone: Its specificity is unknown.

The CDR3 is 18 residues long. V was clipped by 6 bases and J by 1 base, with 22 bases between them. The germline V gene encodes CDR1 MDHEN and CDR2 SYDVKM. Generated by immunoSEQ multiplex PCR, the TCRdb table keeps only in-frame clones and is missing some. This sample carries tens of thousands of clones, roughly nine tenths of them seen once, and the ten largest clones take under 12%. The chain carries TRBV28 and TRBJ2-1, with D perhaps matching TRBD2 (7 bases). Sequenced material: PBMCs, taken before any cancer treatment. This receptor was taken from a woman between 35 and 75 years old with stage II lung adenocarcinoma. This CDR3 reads CASSSGEGGAISYNEQFF. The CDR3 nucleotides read TGTGCCAGCAGCTCCGGGGAGGGGGGAGCTATATCCTACAATGAGCAGTTCTTC.